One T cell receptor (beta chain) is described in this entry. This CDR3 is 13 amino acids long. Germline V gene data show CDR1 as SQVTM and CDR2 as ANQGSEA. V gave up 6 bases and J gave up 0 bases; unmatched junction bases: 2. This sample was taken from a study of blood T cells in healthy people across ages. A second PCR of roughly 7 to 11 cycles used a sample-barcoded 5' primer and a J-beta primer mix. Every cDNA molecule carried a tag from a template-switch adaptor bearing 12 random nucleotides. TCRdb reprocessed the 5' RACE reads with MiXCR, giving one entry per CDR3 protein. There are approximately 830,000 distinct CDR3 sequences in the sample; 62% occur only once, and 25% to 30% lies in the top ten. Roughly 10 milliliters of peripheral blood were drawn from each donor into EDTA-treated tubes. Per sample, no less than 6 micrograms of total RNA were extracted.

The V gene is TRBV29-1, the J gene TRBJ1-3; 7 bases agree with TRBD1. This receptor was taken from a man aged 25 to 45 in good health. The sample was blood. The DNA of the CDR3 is TGCAGCGTCACAGGGGACTCTGGAAACACCATATATTTT. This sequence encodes CSVTGDSGNTIYF.